One sample yielded the 7 T cell receptor beta chains listed below, sequenced in a study of control samples from healthy donors and cancer patients. TCRdb's copy holds only in-frame clones and misses some; the assay was immunoSEQ multiplex PCR. In the table there are 25,000 to 35,000 clones, around nine tenths of which are singletons. The specimen was PBMCs. The origin of the receptors is a woman in her 40s with lung cancer.

This clone was detected only once. CDR3 nucleotide sequence: TGTGCCAGCAGTGCCTCGACAGTTAACTATGGCTACACCTTC. The encoded protein is CASSASTVNYGYTF. This rearrangement joins TRBV2 to TRBJ1-2, with a possible D match to TRBD1 (5 bases). The CDR3 has 14 residues. Deletions cut 4 bases from V and 1 base from J, with 10 bases between. Germline V lookup: CDR1 SNHLY, CDR2 FYNNEI.

This clone came up a few times. The chain carries TRBV6-5 and TRBJ1-5; perhaps TRBD1 as D (5 bases). The length of the CDR3 is 14 residues. The germline V gene encodes CDR1 MNHEY and CDR2 SVGAGI. V shed 5 bases and J shed 0 bases, with 8 bases lying between them. The CDR3 spells CASSPTDSNQPQHF. CDR3 bases: TGTGCCAGCAGTCCGACAGATAGCAATCAGCCCCAGCATTTT.

This clone was recorded only once. This sequence joins TRBV2 and TRBJ2-6; 10 bases are shared with TRBD1. V lost 1 base to trimming and J lost 2 bases; unmatched junction nucleotides: 5. The V gene's germline CDR1 is SNHLY and CDR2 FYNNEI. CDR3 length: 18 residues. The CDR3 DNA reads TGTGCCAGCAGTGAAGTGGGACAGGGGAGGACTGGGGCCAACGTCCTGACTTTC. Amino acid sequence: CASSEVGQGRTGANVLTF. The full variable domain, in which reference TRBV2 and TRBJ2-6 provide the parts outside the CDR3, is EPEVTQTPSHQVTQMGQEVILRCVPISNHLYFYWYRQILGQKVEFLVSFYNNEISEKSEIFDDQFSVERPDGSNFTLKIRSTKLEDSAMYFCASSEVGQGRTGANVLTFGAGSRLTVL.

J is TRBJ2-2 and V is TRBV11-2, with D unclear. The germline V gene has CDR1 SGHAT and CDR2 FQNNGV. The CDR3 is 13 amino acids. Trimming removed 5 bases at V and 5 bases at J, with 9 bases between. CDR3 DNA sequence: TGTGCCAGCAGCCCCACGGTGACCGGGGAGCTGTTTTTT. This gives the protein CASSPTVTGELFF.

V usage is TRBV7-3 and J usage is TRBJ2-3; tentatively, D is TRBD2 (6 bases). CDR1 is SGHTA, CDR2 FQGTGA, per germline. This CDR3 spans 13 amino acids. Trimming pared 4 bases from V and 5 bases from J, leaving 10 bases between. CDR3 bases: TGTGCCAGCAGCTCCGGGGGTGAAGATACGCAGTATTTT. Protein: CASSSGGEDTQYF. The complete variable domain, with remaining parts taken from reference TRBV7-3 and TRBJ2-3, reads GAGVSQTPSNKVTEKGKYVELRCDPISGHTALYWYRQSLGQGPEFLIYFQGTGAADDSGLPNDRFFAVRPEGSVSTLKIQRTERGDSAVYLCASSSGGEDTQYFGPGTRLTVL.

The chain has TRBV7-3 and TRBJ2-2; D is uncertain. The CDR3 is 14 residues long. Trimming took off 5 bases at V and 5 bases at J, with 12 bases between the two ends. The germline CDR1 and CDR2 sequences are SGHTA and FQGTGA. This CDR3 is CASSRQASTGELFF. The CDR3 DNA reads TGTGCCAGCAGCCGACAAGCCTCTACCGGGGAGCTGTTTTTT.

This chain connects TRBV10-3 to TRBJ1-1; TRBD1 matches 8 bases. The CDR3 has 13 amino acids. J gave up 6 bases and V 6 bases, and 6 bases lay outside the gene matches. Germline CDR1 ENHRY, CDR2 SYGVKD. CDR3 region: CAIRAGGTAEAFF. In DNA form, the CDR3 reads TGTGCCATCAGGGCAGGGGGCACGGCTGAAGCTTTCTTT.